The next 15 T cell receptor beta chains were all read from a single sample in a study of blood T cells in healthy people across ages (dated by TCRdb to the mid-2010s). Library preparation was by 5' RACE. Sequencing relied on an Illumina HiSeq 2500. A second PCR of roughly 7 to 11 cycles was performed with a sample-barcoded 5' primer and a J-beta primer mix. TCRdb itself trimmed the public reads at Q25 with fastp, ran MiXCR and retained productive beta chains. Identical CDR3 proteins give one entry, which carries the most common genes and DNA. A total of more than 700,000 distinct CDR3 sequences appear in this sample, more than 35% of them only once. The ten largest make up around 18% of the sample. Sequencing was done on a sample of blood. These receptors all stem from a man older than 75 in good health.

This chain uses TRBV6-2 or TRBV6-3 with TRBJ2-3, with D tentatively TRBD1 (5 bases). Germline loops: CDR1 MNHEY, CDR2 SVGEGT. The V end was cut by 8 bases, the J end by 6 bases, with 15 bases between. The CDR3 covers 13 residues. CDR3 amino acids: CASGVTQGDTQYF. CDR3 DNA sequence: TGTGCCAGCGGCGTAACTCAGGGCGATACGCAGTATTTT.

The chain uses TRBV28 and TRBJ2-3, with D perhaps assigned TRBD1 or TRBD2 (7 bases each). The V gene lost 3 bases and the J gene lost 4 bases, with 14 bases spanning the gap. The CDR3 loop spans 15 amino acids. CDR1 is MDHEN and CDR2 is SYDVKM in the germline V gene. The CDR3 reads CASSFHSGGADTQYF. In nucleotides, the CDR3 is TGTGCCAGCAGTTTCCATTCAGGGGGGGCAGATACGCAGTATTTT.

This sequence joins TRBV25-1 and TRBJ2-4, with 9 bases identical to TRBD1. Trimming cost V 3 bases and J 8 bases; bases outside gene matches: 2. Germline lookup yields CDR1 MGHDK and CDR2 SYGVNS. CDR3 length equals 13 residues. CDR3 amino acids: CASSDGDRDIQYF. The CDR3 DNA reads as TGTGCCAGCAGTGATGGGGACAGGGACATTCAGTACTTC.

This clonotype is a singleton in its sample. Germline and junction disagree at one end, which may indicate a read error. V and J are TRBV12-3 or TRBV12-4 and TRBJ2-3; 8 bases are a match to TRBD2. The CDR3 extends over 16 amino acids. CDR3 in DNA: TGCGCCAGCAGTTTATCCGTCAGCGGGAGACCAGATACGCAGTATTTT. This encodes CASSLSVSGRPDTQYF.

This clonotype occurred a few times. The chain links TRBV12-3 or TRBV12-4 to TRBJ1-2; TRBD1 agrees at 8 bases. The CDR3 covers 14 residues. Losses at the gene ends were 7 bases for V and 7 bases for J; bases not matched to a gene: 11. CDR3 DNA sequence: TGTGCCAGCATTCTTCAGGGGGCCGCCGGTGGCTACACCTTC. Encoded protein: CASILQGAAGGYTF.

The chain links TRBV29-1 to TRBJ1-2; D possibly corresponds to TRBD1 (6 bases). Germline-derived CDR1 and CDR2 are SQVTM and ANQGSEA. The ends were cut back, 3 bases at V and 3 bases at J, with 14 bases in the middle. The length of the CDR3 is 14 residues. This CDR3 is CSVEGLGGDYGYTF. The CDR3 DNA follows: TGCAGCGTTGAGGGTTTGGGGGGCGACTATGGCTACACCTTC.

This chain uses TRBV29-1 with TRBJ1-2; maybe TRBD1 (5 bases). This CDR3 spans 13 amino acids. CDR1 is SQVTM and CDR2 is ANQGSEA in the germline V gene. V lost 6 bases and J 1 base, leaving 12 bases between the germline ends. CDR3 sequence reads: CSVPRDGNYGYTF. The CDR3 nucleotides are TGCAGCGTGCCCCGGGACGGTAACTATGGCTACACCTTC. Full variable domain (outside the CDR3, taken from reference TRBV29-1 and TRBJ1-2): SAVISQKPSRDICQRGTSLTIQCQVDSQVTMMFWYRQQPGQSLTLIATANQGSEATYESGFVIDKFPISRPNLTFSTLTVSNMSPEDSSIYLCSVPRDGNYGYTFGSGTRLTVV.

This clonotype appeared a few times. The chain uses TRBV29-1 and TRBJ1-2; D ambiguous. In germline, CDR1 is SQVTM, CDR2 ANQGSEA. The CDR3 spans 13 residues. V lost 8 bases and J 4 bases, leaving 17 bases between the germline ends. The CDR3 is CSTDIRDSYGYTF. The CDR3 nucleotides read TGCAGCACTGATATAAGGGATAGCTATGGCTACACCTTC.

The V and J genes are TRBV5-4 and TRBJ2-5; 9 bases line up with TRBD2. CDR3 length: 16 residues. Germline CDR1 and CDR2: SGHNT and YYREEE (reference sequence). V lost 4 bases to trimming and J lost 3 bases; unmatched junction nucleotides: 10. This CDR3 reads CASSPEGLARKETQYF. CDR3 nucleotide sequence: TGTGCCAGCAGCCCCGAAGGACTAGCGAGGAAAGAGACCCAGTACTTC.

This clonotype has only a few counts. The chain recombines TRBV20-1 with TRBJ2-7; 8 bases map to TRBD2. Germline V CDR1 and CDR2: DFQATT, SNEGSKA (reference sequence). This CDR3 spans 15 amino acids. V was clipped by 3 bases and J by 2 bases; unmatched bases: 9. CDR3 loop: CSASRGGHRTYEQYF. As DNA, the CDR3 is TGCAGTGCTAGTCGGGGGGGGCATCGGACCTACGAGCAGTACTTC.

This rearrangement joins TRBV7-2 to TRBJ2-3; D ambiguous. Germline V CDR1 and CDR2: SGHTA, FQGNSA. The V and J ends lost 6 bases and 5 bases respectively, with 18 bases between them. The CDR3 extends over 15 amino acids. The CDR3 bases are TGTGCCAGCAGTCACTCCCCCGTCTCGGGAGATACGCAGTATTTT. It encodes CASSHSPVSGDTQYF. Together with reference TRBV7-2 and TRBJ2-3, the CDR3 gives the full variable domain: GAGVSQSPSNKVTEKGKDVELRCDPISGHTALYWYRQSLGQGLEFLIYFQGNSAPDKSGLPSDRFSAERTGGSVSTLTIQRTQQEDSAVYLCASSHSPVSGDTQYFGPGTRLTVL.

The J gene is TRBJ2-3, the V gene TRBV25-1; the D gene is possibly TRBD1 (5 bases). CDR1 and CDR2 from the germline V gene are MGHDK and SYGVNS. The CDR3 totals 16 residues. V lost 4 bases to trimming and J lost 1 base, with 15 bases between them. The DNA for the CDR3 is TGTGCCAGCAGTGTAGGACATACTTGGGGCACAGATACGCAGTATTTT. This sequence encodes CASSVGHTWGTDTQYF.

J is TRBJ2-2 and V is TRBV4-2; 9 nucleotides agree with TRBD1. The V and J ends lost 3 bases and 6 bases, in that order; junction bases with no gene match: 8. There are 16 residues in the CDR3. Germline V gene sequence: CDR1 LGHNA, CDR2 YNFKEQ. The CDR3 DNA reads as TGTGCCAGCAGCCACGGACCGGGACAGGGTCCCGGGGAGCTGTTTTTT. This codes for CASSHGPGQGPGELFF.

A few counts support this clonotype. This rearrangement joins TRBV7-9 to TRBJ2-3, with 9 bases fitting TRBD1. Per the germline V gene, CDR1 is SEHNR and CDR2 is FQNEAQ (reference sequence). V lost 5 bases, J lost 2 bases, and 8 bases stayed unmatched. CDR3 length equals 16 residues. The CDR3 coding sequence is TGTGCCAGCAGCGGACGGAACAGGGGGCCCACAGATACGCAGTATTTT. It yields the protein CASSGRNRGPTDTQYF. Combining the CDR3 with reference TRBV7-9 and TRBJ2-3 gives the whole variable domain DTGVSQNPRHKITKRGQNVTFRCDPISEHNRLYWYRQTLGQGPEFLTYFQNEAQLEKSRLLSDRFSAERPKGSFSTLEIQRTEQGDSAMYLCASSGRNRGPTDTQYFGPGTRLTVL.

The chain links TRBV7-3 to TRBJ2-2; perhaps TRBD1 as D (6 bases). V lost 4 bases and J 1 base, leaving 16 bases between the germline ends. The CDR3 runs 17 residues. CDR1 and CDR2 (germline): SGHTA, FQGTGA. This chain's CDR3 is CASSSLSNRVNTGELFF. The CDR3, as DNA: TGTGCCAGCAGCTCCCTTAGCAACAGGGTGAACACCGGGGAGCTGTTTTTT.